This is a list of T cell receptor beta chains from one sample in a study of vaccination effects on CD4 cells after COVID-19. The antigens for these receptors are not known. Some clones are missing from TCRdb's copy, which holds only in-frame ones; the method was immunoSEQ multiplex PCR. The sample includes 65,000 to 90,000 clones, approximately 72% of them seen just once. The sequences come from CD4+ T cells from PBMCs cultured with HCoV-NL63 spike peptides, collected before COVID-19 vaccination. All receptors derive from a human donor who received a COVID-19 vaccine. The CDR3 runs from the conserved cysteine through the conserved F or W. Fields, in order: D gene, J gene, clone size, V gene, CDR3 DNA, CDR3 protein. A D gene is named only where the DNA matches it firmly. Only some rows state a clone size, as once, few, many or a class for expanded clones.

>NA|TRBJ1-2|NA|TRBV7-2
TGTGCCAGCAGCTTAGTGTCAGAGAACTATGGCTACACCTTC
CASSLVSENYGYTF
>NA|TRBJ1-3|NA|TRBV5-1
TGCGCCAGCAGCTTGGAGGCAAACGGAAACACCATATATTTT
CASSLEANGNTIYF
>NA|TRBJ2-2|NA|TRBV29-1
TGCAGCGTTGCGAGATGGACCGGGGAGCTGTTTTTT
CSVARWTGELFF
>NA|TRBJ2-6|NA|TRBV3-1/TRBV3-2
TGTGCCAGCAGACCCAACTCTGGGGCCAACGTCCTGACTTTC
CASRPNSGANVLTF
>NA|TRBJ2-3|NA|TRBV9
TGTGCCAGCAGCGTCCAGGGTAGAGATACGCAGTATTTT
CASSVQGRDTQYF
>TRBD1|TRBJ2-3|once|TRBV10-3
TGTGCCATCAGTCAGGGGGCATTAGCAGATACGCAGTATTTT
CAISQGALADTQYF
>NA|TRBJ1-2|NA|TRBV24-1
TGTGCCACCCAGGACGGCGCTAACTATGGCTACACCTTC
CATQDGANYGYTF
>NA|TRBJ1-5|NA|TRBV5-1
TGCGCCAGCAGCTTGGGGGTGGGTACGAATCAGCCCCAGCATTTT
CASSLGVGTNQPQHF
>TRBD2|TRBJ2-1|NA|TRBV2
TGTGCCAGCAGAGTTCTAGCGGGGGTCCATGAGCAGTTCTTC
CASRVLAGVHEQFF
>NA|TRBJ1-5|once|TRBV6-1
TGTGCCAGCAGTGAGAACAGATACAGCAATCAGCCCCAGCATTTT
CASSENRYSNQPQHF
>NA|TRBJ1-6|NA|TRBV12-5
TGTGCTAGTGGTTTGGTACTGGGCCTCTCCTATAATTCACCCCTCCACTTT
CASGLVLGLSYNSPLHF
>NA|TRBJ1-2|NA|TRBV7-9
TGTGCCAGCAGCTTAGGTCAGGGGTTAAACTATGGCTACACCTTC
CASSLGQGLNYGYTF
>NA|TRBJ1-2|NA|TRBV9
TGTGCCAGCACCAGAGGCCACGAGATCGGTGGCTACACCTTC
CASTRGHEIGGYTF
>NA|TRBJ2-5|NA|TRBV2
TGTGCCAGCACGGTTGACAGACAAGAGACCCAGTACTTC
CASTVDRQETQYF
>NA|TRBJ1-2|NA|TRBV4-1
TGCGCCAGCAGCCAAGCGAACTATGGCTACACCTTC
CASSQANYGYTF
>NA|TRBJ2-2|NA|TRBV5-1
TGCGCCAGCAGCTTAATGCGGGCGAACACCGGGGAGCTGTTTTTT
CASSLMRANTGELFF
>TRBD2|TRBJ2-6|NA|TRBV28
TGTGCCAGCAGTTCGGGGGGTGCGGGCTCTGGGGCCAACGTCCTGACTTTC
CASSSGGAGSGANVLTF
>TRBD1|TRBJ1-6|NA|TRBV19
TGTGCCAGCTCACAGGGGGCTACAAGCTCCTATAATTCACCCCTCCACTTT
CASSQGATSSYNSPLHF
>NA|TRBJ2-5|few|TRBV21-1
TGTGCCAGCAGCAACCACGGGGGAAGCCAAGAGACCCAGTACTTC
CASSNHGGSQETQYF
>NA|TRBJ1-2|NA|TRBV5-1
TGCGCCAGCAGCTTGGGTGGCGCAAACTATGGCTACACCTTC
CASSLGGANYGYTF
>NA|TRBJ2-2|NA|TRBV6-6
TGTGCCAGCAGCCGACTCTTGAACACCGGGGAGCTGTTTTTT
CASSRLLNTGELFF
>NA|TRBJ1-1|NA|TRBV10-3
TGTGCCATCAGTCGACGGACGGGAGAGAACACTGAAGCTTTCTTT
CAISRRTGENTEAFF
>NA|TRBJ1-2|NA|TRBV3-1/TRBV3-2
TGTGCCAGCAGCCAAGATTCCGGGACATGGGCGGCAGCTAACTATGGCTACACCTTC
CASSQDSGTWAAANYGYTF